This T cell receptor (beta chain) is from a study of shared clonotypes between healthy human individuals. Whole-study context: Researchers drew samples from a couple of women and a few men aged 18 to 49. There were three CD4 naive, three CD4 memory, two CD8 naive and one CD8 memory plates per donor.

This CDR3 has 14 amino acids. V lost 2 bases and J 0 bases, leaving 8 bases between the germline ends. Germline CDR1 is SNHLY and CDR2 is FYNNEI. Original processing methods: ImmunoSEQ sequences covered only the junction and lacked quality scores; filtering therefore differed. The method was immunoSEQ multiplex PCR; TCRdb's version includes in-frame clones alone and lacks a portion of them. V and J calls and clone size are given by that table; D and trimming were obtained from the DNA. Among over 1.4 million clones listed, roughly 97% were seen once. V usage is TRBV2 and J usage is TRBJ2-7, with unresolved D. This clonotype was sampled from a man younger than 45 in good health. The sample consisted of naive CD4+ T cells sorted from blood. The subset denotes: CD45RA+ positively selected. The CDR3 sequence is CASSELVSSYEQYF. CDR3 nucleotides: TGTGCCAGCAGTGAACTAGTTTCCTCCTACGAGCAGTACTTC.